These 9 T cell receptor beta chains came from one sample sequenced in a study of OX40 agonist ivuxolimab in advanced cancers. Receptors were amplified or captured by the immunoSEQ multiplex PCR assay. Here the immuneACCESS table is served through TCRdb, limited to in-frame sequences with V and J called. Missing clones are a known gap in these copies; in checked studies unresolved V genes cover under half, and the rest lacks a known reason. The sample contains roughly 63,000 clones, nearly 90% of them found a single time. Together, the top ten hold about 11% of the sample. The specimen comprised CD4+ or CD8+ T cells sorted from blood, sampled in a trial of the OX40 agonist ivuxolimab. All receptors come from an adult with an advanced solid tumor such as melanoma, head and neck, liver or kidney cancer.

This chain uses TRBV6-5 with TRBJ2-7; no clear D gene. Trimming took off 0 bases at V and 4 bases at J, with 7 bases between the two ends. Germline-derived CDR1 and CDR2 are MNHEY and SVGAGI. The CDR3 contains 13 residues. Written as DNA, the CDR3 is TGTGCCAGCAGTTACTCAATGGGGTACGAGCAGTACTTC. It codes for CASSYSMGYEQYF.

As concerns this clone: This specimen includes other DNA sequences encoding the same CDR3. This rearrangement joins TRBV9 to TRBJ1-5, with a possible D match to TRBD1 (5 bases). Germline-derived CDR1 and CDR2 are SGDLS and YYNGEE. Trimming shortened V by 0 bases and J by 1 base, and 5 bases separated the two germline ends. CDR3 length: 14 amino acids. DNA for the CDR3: TGTGCCAGCAGCGTAGGGGGGAGCAATCAGCCCCAGCATTTT. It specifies CASSVGGSNQPQHF.

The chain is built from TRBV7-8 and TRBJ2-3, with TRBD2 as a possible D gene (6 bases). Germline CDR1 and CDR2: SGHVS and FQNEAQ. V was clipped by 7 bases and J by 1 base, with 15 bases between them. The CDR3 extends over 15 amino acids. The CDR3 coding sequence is TGTGCCAGCAACGTAATGGGGGGAGGCACAGATACGCAGTATTTT. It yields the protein CASNVMGGGTDTQYF.

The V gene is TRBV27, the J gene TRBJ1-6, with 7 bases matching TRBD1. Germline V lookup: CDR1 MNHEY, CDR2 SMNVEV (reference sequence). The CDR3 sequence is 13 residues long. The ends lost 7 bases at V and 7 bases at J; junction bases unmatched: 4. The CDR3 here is CASTTGTNSPLHF. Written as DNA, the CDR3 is TGTGCCAGCACGACAGGGACGAATTCACCCCTCCACTTT.

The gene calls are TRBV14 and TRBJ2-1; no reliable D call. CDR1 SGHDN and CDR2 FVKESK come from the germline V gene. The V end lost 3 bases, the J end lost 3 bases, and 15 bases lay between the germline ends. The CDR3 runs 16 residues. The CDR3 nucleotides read TGTGCCAGCAGCCAGGACGACCTACTCGGCTACAATGAGCAGTTCTTC. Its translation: CASSQDDLLGYNEQFF.

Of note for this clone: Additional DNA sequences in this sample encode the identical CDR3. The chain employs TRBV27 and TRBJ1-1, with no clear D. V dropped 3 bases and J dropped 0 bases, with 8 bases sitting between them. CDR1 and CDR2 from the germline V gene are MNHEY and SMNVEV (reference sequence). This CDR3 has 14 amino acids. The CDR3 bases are TGTGCCAGCAGTTTGGGATTTTTGAACACTGAAGCTTTCTTT. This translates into CASSLGFLNTEAFF.

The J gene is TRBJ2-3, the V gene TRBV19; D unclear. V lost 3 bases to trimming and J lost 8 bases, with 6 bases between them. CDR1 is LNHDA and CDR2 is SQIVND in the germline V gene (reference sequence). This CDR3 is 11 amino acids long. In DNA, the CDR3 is TGTGCCAGTAGTATCCCGGGTACGCAGTATTTT. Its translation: CASSIPGTQYF.

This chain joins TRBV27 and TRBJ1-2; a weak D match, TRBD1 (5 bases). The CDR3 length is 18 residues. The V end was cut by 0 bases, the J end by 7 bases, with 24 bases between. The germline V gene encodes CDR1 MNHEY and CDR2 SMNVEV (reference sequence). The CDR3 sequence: CASSLSGGGSYSFSGYTF. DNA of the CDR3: TGTGCCAGCAGTTTATCGGGGGGAGGGTCTTATTCCTTTAGTGGCTACACCTTC.

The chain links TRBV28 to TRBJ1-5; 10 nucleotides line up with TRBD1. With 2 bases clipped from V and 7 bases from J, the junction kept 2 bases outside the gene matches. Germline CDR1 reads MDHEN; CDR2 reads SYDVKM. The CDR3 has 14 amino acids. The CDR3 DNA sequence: TGTGCCAGCAGTTTAGACAGGGGGCGACAGCCCCAGCATTTT. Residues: CASSLDRGRQPQHF. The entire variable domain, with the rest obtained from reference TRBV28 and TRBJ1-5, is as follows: DVKVTQSSRYLVKRTGEKVFLECVQDMDHENMFWYRQDPGLGLRLIYFSYDVKMKEKGDIPEGYSVSREKKERFSLILESASTNQTSMYLCASSLDRGRQPQHFGDGTRLSIL.